The clone carrying this T cell receptor (beta chain) was observed once. Germline trimming cut 4 bases from V and 2 bases from J; bases unmatched to any gene: 6. The CDR3 is 15 residues long. CDR1 is SGHRS, CDR2 YFSETQ, per germline. The source of the sample is a study of cytomegalovirus exposure and HLA in healthy donors. The PCR ran on 60 Vbeta and 13 Jbeta primers. TCRdb's copy holds only in-frame clones and misses some; the assay was immunoSEQ multiplex PCR. The sample contains some 150,000 clones, roughly 85% of which appear only once. What was sequenced was PBMCs. The chain joins TRBV5-1 to TRBJ2-5, with 9 bases matching TRBD1. The receptor was isolated from a man aged 35 to 55 in good health and CMV-seronegative. This CDR3 reads CASSPRTGAQETQYF. The CDR3 DNA is TGCGCCAGCAGCCCGAGGACAGGGGCACAAGAGACCCAGTACTTC. The variable domain in full, with the rest retrieved from reference TRBV5-1 and TRBJ2-5, is KAGVTQTPRYLIKTRGQQVTLSCSPISGHRSVSWYQQTPGQGLQFLFEYFSETQRNKGNFPGRFSGRQFSNSRSEMNVSTLELGDSALYLCASSPRTGAQETQYFGPGTRLLVL.